This T cell receptor (beta chain) was sequenced for a study of blood T cell repertoires in COVID-19. Clones were sequenced by immunoSEQ multiplex PCR, and TCRdb holds only the in-frame ones, with some missing. Counted here are around 150,000 clones, roughly 89% occurring once; the ten biggest clones make up around 3.9%. The germline CDR1 and CDR2 sequences are SGHRS and YFSETQ. The V and J ends lost 0 bases and 4 bases respectively, with 7 bases between them. The CDR3 is 14 amino acids. Sequencing was carried out using peripheral blood. The clonotype comes from a woman aged 55-69 years who had recovered from COVID-19. The rearrangement joins TRBV5-1 to TRBJ1-4; D perhaps matches TRBD1 (6 bases). CDR3 bases: TGCGCCAGCAGCTTGGAACAGGGTAATGAAAAACTGTTTTTT. It yields the protein CASSLEQGNEKLFF.